Listed below are T cell receptor beta chains from one sample, sequenced in a study of T cell repertoires in cytomegalovirus infection. A single record per CDR3 protein comes from TCRdb applying MiXCR to the reads. The data hold 200,000 to 250,000 distinct CDR3 sequences, with under 25% observed a single time. The material sequenced was CD8+ T cells from PBMCs. These receptors were taken from a human donor in good health (CMV status not recorded). Some clones in this sample may be carry-over from other donors' samples. Both conserved end residues are part of each CDR3. D genes are given only for firm matches. For some rows the clone size is stated as once, few or many, or as a class when expanded; others skip it.

j_gene,d_gene,abundance,v_gene,CDR3aa,CDR3nt
TRBJ2-7,-,few,TRBV7-9,CASSPVDRRSYEQYF,TGTGCCAGCAGCCCAGTAGACAGGCGCTCCTACGAGCAGTACTTC
TRBJ2-7,TRBD2,few,TRBV20-1,CSAPGLAGAGGYEQYF,TGCAGTGCTCCGGGACTAGCGGGGGCCGGGGGCTACGAGCAGTACTTC
TRBJ2-5,TRBD2,many,TRBV7-2,CASSARLAGNQETQYF,TGTGCCAGCAGCGCCCGACTAGCGGGGAACCAAGAGACCCAGTACTTC
TRBJ2-2,-,few,TRBV4-1,CASSRRAPDTGELFF,TGCGCCAGCAGCCGTAGGGCACCCGACACCGGGGAGCTGTTTTTT
TRBJ1-4,-,-,TRBV7-9,CATQATNEKLFF,TGTGCCACCCAAGCAACTAATGAAAAACTGTTTTTT
TRBJ1-5,TRBD1,-,TRBV27,CASSITGGYQPQHF,TGTGCCAGCAGCATTACAGGGGGTTACCAGCCCCAGCATTTT
TRBJ2-4,TRBD1,-,TRBV19,CASSIPPRGQGENIQYF,TGTGCCAGTAGTATACCCCCGCGGGGACAGGGAGAAAACATTCAGTACTTC
TRBJ2-1,TRBD2,-,TRBV28,CASSTGTSPPEQFF,TGTGCCAGCAGCACCGGGACTAGCCCACCGGAGCAGTTCTTC
TRBJ1-2,-,few,TRBV6-5,CASSYLQGTGYTF,TGTGCCAGCAGTTACCTACAGGGTACAGGCTACACCTTC
TRBJ2-5,-,many,TRBV7-2,CASSPGSLMVQETQYF,TGTGCCAGCAGCCCCGGGTCCCTAATGGTCCAAGAGACCCAGTACTTC
TRBJ1-5,-,-,TRBV20-1,CSARAPGHKKQPQHF,TGCAGTGCTAGAGCCCCGGGACACAAAAAACAGCCCCAGCATTTT
TRBJ1-1,-,-,TRBV6-6,CASRNLGGEAFF,TGTGCCAGCAGGAATCTAGGTGGTGAAGCTTTCTTT
TRBJ2-7,-,-,TRBV5-6,CASSLPGAEEQYF,TGTGCCAGCAGCTTGCCGGGTGCGGAAGAGCAGTACTTC
TRBJ2-5,-,-,TRBV6-8,CASNPGRGWETQYF,TGTGCCAGCAATCCCGGGCGGGGTTGGGAGACCCAGTACTTC
TRBJ2-1,-,-,TRBV24-1,CATSSGDNEQFF,TGTGCCACCAGTTCAGGGGACAATGAGCAGTTCTTC
TRBJ2-2,TRBD2,few,TRBV7-9,CASSSSPGTSGAGELFF,TGTGCCAGCAGCTCATCCCCCGGGACTAGCGGGGCCGGGGAGCTGTTTTTT
TRBJ2-1,-,-,TRBV29-1,CSVEKMGQYEQFF,TGCAGCGTTGAAAAAATGGGGCAATATGAGCAGTTCTTC
TRBJ1-1,-,-,TRBV20-1,CSAGQTGNTEAFF,TGCAGTGCTGGACAGACAGGGAACACTGAAGCTTTCTTT
TRBJ2-7,TRBD1,few,TRBV27,CASSLVGTGPYEQYF,TGTGCCAGCAGTTTAGTTGGGACAGGGCCCTACGAGCAGTACTTC
TRBJ1-2,-,-,TRBV20-1,CSARDQRQSNYGYTF,TGCAGTGCTAGAGATCAAAGACAAAGCAACTATGGCTACACCTTC
TRBJ2-1,TRBD2,many,TRBV7-6,CASSLVAGGYNEQFF,TGTGCCAGCAGCTTAGTAGCGGGGGGCTACAATGAGCAGTTCTTC
TRBJ2-5,-,many,TRBV12-3/TRBV12-4,CASSFRAEETQYF,TGTGCCAGCAGTTTCCGGGCAGAAGAGACCCAGTACTTC
TRBJ1-4,-,-,TRBV14,CASSQEGGVWEKLFF,TGTGCCAGCAGCCAAGAAGGAGGGGTCTGGGAAAAACTGTTTTTT
TRBJ2-1,-,-,TRBV13,CASSLRGHNEQFF,TGTGCCAGCAGCCTCAGGGGCCACAATGAGCAGTTCTTC
TRBJ2-7,-,few,TRBV7-9,CASRELQGLTSYEQYF,TGTGCCAGCAGAGAACTCCAGGGCCTCACCTCCTACGAGCAGTACTTC
TRBJ1-5,-,many,TRBV7-8,CASSLTAAGNQPQHF,TGTGCCAGCAGCTTAACGGCCGCTGGCAATCAGCCCCAGCATTTT
TRBJ1-5,-,-,TRBV4-1,CASSQGPLGQPQHF,TGCGCCAGCAGCCAAGGGCCTTTGGGACAGCCCCAGCATTTT
TRBJ2-7,-,many,TRBV7-9,CASSLYPANEQYF,TGTGCCAGCAGCTTATATCCCGCGAACGAGCAGTACTTC
TRBJ2-5,TRBD2,-,TRBV12-3/TRBV12-4,CASSLGLAGVETQYF,TGTGCCAGCAGTTTGGGACTAGCGGGGGTAGAGACCCAGTACTTC
TRBJ2-2,-,few,TRBV7-2,CACWGDGELFF,TGTGCCTGCTGGGGGGACGGGGAGCTGTTTTTT
TRBJ1-2,-,few,TRBV12-3/TRBV12-4,CASSFGGTNYGYTF,TGTGCCAGCAGTTTTGGAGGAACTAACTATGGCTACACCTTC
TRBJ2-6,-,-,TRBV6-8,CASRTSGANVLTF,TGTGCCAGCAGAACGTCTGGGGCCAACGTCCTGACTTTC
TRBJ2-1,TRBD2,-,TRBV29-1,CSVARGAGVNEQFF,TGCAGCGTTGCCCGTGGCGCGGGGGTCAATGAGCAGTTCTTC
TRBJ1-1,-,-,TRBV4-1,CASSQEWVGRSEAFF,TGCGCCAGCAGCCAAGAGTGGGTGGGGAGAAGTGAAGCTTTCTTT
TRBJ2-7,-,medium-sized,TRBV7-2,CASSPDRFSYEQYF,TGTGCCAGCAGCCCTGACAGGTTCTCCTACGAGCAGTACTTC
TRBJ2-5,-,many,TRBV12-3/TRBV12-4,CASSYLRETQYF,TGTGCCAGCAGTTACCTCCGAGAGACCCAGTACTTC
TRBJ2-7,TRBD1,many,TRBV6-1,CASSFGPGQGAGEQYF,TGTGCCAGCAGTTTCGGACCGGGACAGGGCGCGGGCGAGCAGTACTTC
TRBJ1-1,-,-,TRBV28,CASSFSGGTEAFF,TGTGCCAGCAGTTTCAGTGGGGGCACTGAAGCTTTCTTT
TRBJ2-5,-,-,TRBV5-1,CASTPDGEETQYF,TGCGCCAGCACCCCGGACGGGGAAGAGACCCAGTACTTC
TRBJ2-5,-,few,TRBV6-6,CASSYSRGRGETQYF,TGTGCCAGCAGTTACTCTCGGGGGCGAGGAGAGACCCAGTACTTC
TRBJ2-5,TRBD2,-,TRBV9,CASSESGGGLETQYF,TGTGCCAGCAGCGAGAGCGGGGGGGGGTTGGAGACCCAGTACTTC
TRBJ2-1,TRBD1,few,TRBV5-4,CASSLAGTGRENEQFF,TGTGCCAGCAGCTTGGCCGGGACAGGGCGCGAGAATGAGCAGTTCTTC